This T cell receptor (beta chain) is drawn from a study of T cells in Graves' hyperthyroidism and ophthalmopathy. The CDR3 consists of 13 residues. Germline CDR1 SGHTA, CDR2 FQGTGA. The ends were cut back, 6 bases at V and 6 bases at J, with 11 bases in the middle. TCR beta CDR3 regions were amplified from RNA. HTBI primers were used for first-round RT-PCR of the TCR CDR3. TCRdb fed the multiplex PCR reads into MiXCR, producing one record per CDR3 protein. This table holds around 520,000 distinct CDR3 sequences, roughly an eighth found once. Recently diagnosed hyperthyroidism of less than 2 months' duration affected patients aged 18 to 65. This clonotype has ten or more counts.

The sequence was obtained from a woman aged 18 to 35 with Graves' hyperthyroidism. Specimen: blood. This chain connects TRBV7-3 to TRBJ2-2; D gene unclear. CDR3 residues: CASSLSGAGELFF. The CDR3 region has the DNA TGTGCCAGCAGTTTATCGGGCGCCGGGGAGCTGTTTTTT.